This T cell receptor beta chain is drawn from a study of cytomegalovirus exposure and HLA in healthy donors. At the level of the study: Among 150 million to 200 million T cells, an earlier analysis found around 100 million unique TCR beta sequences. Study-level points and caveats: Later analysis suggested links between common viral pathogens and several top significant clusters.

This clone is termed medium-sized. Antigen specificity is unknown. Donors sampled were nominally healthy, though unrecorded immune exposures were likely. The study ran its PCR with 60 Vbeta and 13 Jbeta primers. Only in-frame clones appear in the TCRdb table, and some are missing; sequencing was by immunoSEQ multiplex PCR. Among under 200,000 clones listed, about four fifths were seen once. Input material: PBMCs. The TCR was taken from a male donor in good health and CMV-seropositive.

The CDR3 region has the DNA TGCGCCAGCAGCCAAGATTCAGGGGCTGGGGCCAACGTCCTGACTTTC. Protein product: CASSQDSGAGANVLTF. The chain links TRBV4-3 to TRBJ2-6; D is possibly TRBD1 (6 bases). V was trimmed by 0 bases and J by 2 bases, leaving 8 bases between them. The CDR3 totals 16 residues. Germline V gives CDR1 LGHNA, CDR2 YSLEER.